This record covers a single TCR beta chain. Its antigen is still unknown. The CDR3 has 15 residues. Trimming shortened V by 0 bases and J by 7 bases, and 15 bases separated the two germline ends. Germline V gene sequence: CDR1 MNHNS, CDR2 SASEGT. These data are taken from a study of OX40 agonist ivuxolimab in advanced cancers. Assay used: immunoSEQ multiplex PCR; TCRdb lists only in-frame clones, some missing. The sample lists tens of thousands of clones, 88% occurring once. Overall study results and limits: With doses of 0.1-3.0 mg/kg, partial responders showed among the lowest clonal expansion.

Sequencing used CD4+ or CD8+ T cells sorted from blood, obtained in a trial of the OX40 agonist ivuxolimab. This TCR came from an adult with an advanced solid tumor such as melanoma, head and neck, liver or kidney cancer. The chain has TRBV6-1 and TRBJ1-2, with TRBD1 as a possible D gene (5 bases). CDR3 protein: CASSEAAAGLVGYTF. The CDR3 DNA reads TGTGCCAGCAGTGAAGCGGCGGCAGGGCTTGTTGGCTACACCTTC.